The TCR beta chain described here comes from a study of shared clonotypes between healthy human individuals. Caucasian adults residing in Nashville, Tennessee made up all the donors. CD4+ cells underwent separation, giving CD45RA+ naive and CD45RA-negative memory subsets. Findings and limits, study-wide: In contrast to clonotypes shared by all four donors, non-shared clonotypes had lower generation probabilities. The represented genetic and exposure-history diversity was limited by the small number of donors.

The CDR3 is made up of 16 amino acids. V lost 5 bases and J 4 bases, leaving 21 bases between the germline ends. CDR1 and CDR2 (germline): SGHVS, FQNEAQ. Here immunoSEQ multiplex PCR was the method, and the copy in TCRdb shows in-frame clones only, minus some. Among 2 million to 3 million clones, under 95% were seen once, and the ten largest hold 0.36%. Of note for this clone: Its antigen remains unidentified.

The rearrangement joins TRBV7-8 to TRBJ2-7; D assignment may be TRBD1 or TRBD2 (5 bases each). The origin of this receptor is a young man in good health. Some clones in this sample may be carry-over from other donors' samples. Sequenced: naive CD4+ T cells from PBMCs. Regarding subset: CD45RA+ positively selected. CDR3: CASSPYGAGPGYEQYF. In DNA form, the CDR3 reads TGTGCCAGCAGCCCCTATGGGGCGGGTCCCGGGTACGAGCAGTACTTC. The full variable domain, rest sourced from reference TRBV7-8 and TRBJ2-7, is GAGVSQSPRYKVAKRGQDVALRCDPISGHVSLFWYQQALGQGPEFLTYFQNEAQLDKSGLPSDRFFAERPEGSVSTLKIQRTQQEDSAVYLCASSPYGAGPGYEQYFGPGTRLTVT.